The sequence of this T cell receptor beta chain was determined in a study of post-analysis software for immune sequencing data (dated by TCRdb to the mid-2010s). As for the study more broadly: The recorded disease courses included relapsing-remitting, secondary progressive and progressive-relapsing multiple sclerosis, and some patients had no subtype annotation. The patient repertoires were compared against approximately ten previously published healthy control repertoires obtained from donors aged about 6 to 26 years. A subset of samples was prepared in parallel using single-end sample barcoding, then pooled and co-amplified after Illumina adapter ligation. Study-wide findings and limitations: Four to six TRBV segments, including TRBV5-6, TRBV5-1 and TRBV20-1, were significantly more frequent in patients than controls. Compared with controls, multiple sclerosis patients had significantly lower normalized Chao1 diversity, a finding suggesting substantial peripheral T-cell clonal expansion. When samples were clustered directly using the F measure, samples prepared in the same batch co-clustered strongly, which prompted a batch-effect correction. The control group was slightly older than the multiple sclerosis patient group.

Library preparation employed PCR. Sequencing took place on an Illumina HiSeq 2500. To reduce PCR and sequencing biases, unique molecular identifiers were built into the TCR beta cDNA libraries. Around 500,000 cDNA molecules were obtained for every 1 to 10 million input T cells, so each molecule roughly corresponded to one T cell. The same protocol used for the earlier healthy control dataset was applied to prepare and sequence the patient libraries. Within a given batch, samples were prepared together, multiplexed and sequenced on the same HiSeq lane. For the original study's pipeline: Raw barcoded reads were processed with MIGEC, discarding single-read molecular identifier groups before consensus assembly and CDR3 extraction. Clonotype tables were post-analysed with VDJtools, and diversity was normalized by down-sampling all datasets to the smallest sample size. Repertoire overlap clustering matched CDR3 amino acid but not nucleotide sequences to correct batch-related cross-sample contamination. The public reads were reprocessed in TCRdb via fastp at Q25 and MiXCR, keeping in-frame beta chains. Rows matching on CDR3 protein sequence are summarized as one entry with the most common DNA and genes. TCRdb's processing, not the study's, gives the V and J calls here. Counted in this sample were around 710,000 distinct CDR3 sequences; around 42% of them appeared once. The leading ten clones occupy over 4.5% of the sample.

Note on this clonotype: Its antigen has not been determined. Per-base quality was not reported, and no clone a single base away is much larger than it.

The CDR3 contains 13 residues, cysteine and phenylalanine counted. Only the CDR3 region is kept as DNA, spanning 39 bases read in frame from base 1. The V end loses 1 base and the J end loses 2 bases, and a stretch of 5 bases separates them. To demonstrate the VDJtools post-analysis software, the study profiled TCR beta repertoires from the peripheral blood of approximately twelve young patients with multiple sclerosis. The patients with multiple sclerosis were children and adolescents between roughly 6 and 15 years of age. This sequence was found in a girl aged 10 to 17 with multiple sclerosis. Sequencing was done on a sample of blood. The chain couples TRBV12-3 or TRBV12-4 to TRBJ1-2; the D gene is not confidently resolved. Here is the DNA: TGTGCCAGCAGTTTAGGGATGAACTATGGCTACACCTTC. This yields the protein CASSLGMNYGYTF.